Listed here are 10 T cell receptor beta chains from one sample, sequenced in a study of human T cells and chemical hapten exposure. Unique molecular identifiers were attached to individual cDNA molecules during library preparation. TCRdb analysed the reads with MiXCR anew, one entry per CDR3 protein. The profile covers about 2,600 distinct CDR3 sequences, with 35% to 50% appearing a single time and around a tenth taken by the ten largest. Treatment specified: therapeutic diphenylcyclopropenone sensitization with weekly scalp DPC. The specimen was whole blood, collected before DPC sensitization or 2, 6, or about 24 weeks after (not recorded which). Every receptor here comes from an adult with alopecia areata. Some clones in this sample may be carry-over from other donors' samples. This table probably holds off-target reads from a library built for another chain.

The chain links TRBV20-1 to TRBJ2-3; the match to TRBD2 covers 12 bases. This CDR3 has 14 residues. V shed 4 bases and J 8 bases; nucleotides not matched to a gene: 7. Germline CDR1 reads DFQATT; CDR2 reads SNEGSKA (reference sequence). The CDR3: CSATTSGRSATQYF. CDR3 in DNA: TGCAGTGCTACAACTAGCGGGAGGTCGGCTACGCAGTATTTT.

J is TRBJ2-7 and V is TRBV2; a weak D match, TRBD1 (6 bases). V shed 11 bases and J shed 2 bases, with 16 bases lying between them. This CDR3 contains 13 residues. Germline CDR1 is SNHLY and CDR2 is FYNNEI. The CDR3 loop is CAGQNRETYEQYV. The CDR3 DNA follows: TGTGCCGGCCAAAACAGGGAGACCTACGAGCAGTACGTC.

The genes are TRBV14 and TRBJ2-2; D remains ambiguous. Germline V gene sequence: CDR1 SGHDN, CDR2 FVKESK. The ends were cut back, 7 bases at V and 4 bases at J, with 10 bases in the middle. The CDR3 extends over 13 amino acids. For the CDR3, the DNA is TGTGCCAGCACAAAGTGGCCCACCGGGGAGCTGTTTTTT. Translated, it gives CASTKWPTGELFF.

This rearrangement joins TRBV7-8 to TRBJ2-1; D is unresolved. The V end was cut by 3 bases, the J end by 10 bases, with 10 bases between. This CDR3 comprises 12 residues. Per the germline V gene, CDR1 is SGHVS and CDR2 is FQNEAQ. The CDR3 DNA follows: TGTGCCAGCAGCTTTTGGGTTTGGGAGCAGTTCTTC. Encoded protein: CASSFWVWEQFF. Full variable domain (remainder filled in from reference TRBV7-8 and TRBJ2-1): GAGVSQSPRYKVAKRGQDVALRCDPISGHVSLFWYQQALGQGPEFLTYFQNEAQLDKSGLPSDRFFAERPEGSVSTLKIQRTQQEDSAVYLCASSFWVWEQFFGPGTRLTVL.

The chain combines TRBV5-1 with TRBJ2-1; D unresolved. The length of the CDR3 is 15 residues. Germline loops: CDR1 SGHRS, CDR2 YFSETQ. The ends were cut back, 0 bases at V and 2 bases at J, with 9 bases in the middle. CDR3 DNA sequence: TGCGCCAGCAGCTTGGTGGCAGAACCCTACAATGAGCAGTTCTTC. It specifies CASSLVAEPYNEQFF.

This clonotype was counted a single time. The chain is built from TRBV5-1 and TRBJ2-1; perhaps TRBD2 as D (6 bases). Germline V gene data show CDR1 as SGHRS and CDR2 as YFSETQ. Trimming stripped 0 bases from V and 0 bases from J, with 10 bases between. This CDR3 region has 16 residues. The CDR3 sequence: CASSLGGTVSYNEQFF. CDR3 DNA: TGCGCCAGCAGCTTGGGGGGGACTGTCTCCTACAATGAGCAGTTCTTC.

The sample holds one count of this clonotype. V usage is TRBV7-9 and J usage is TRBJ2-7; a possible D gene is TRBD1 (6 bases). Germline V gene sequence: CDR1 SEHNR, CDR2 FQNEAQ (reference sequence). This CDR3 has 16 amino acids. Trimming pared 2 bases from V and 0 bases from J, leaving 14 bases between. Here the CDR3 reads CASSLKAGARSYEQYF. In nucleotides, the CDR3 is TGTGCCAGCAGCTTAAAGGCAGGGGCCCGCTCCTACGAGCAGTACTTC.

This clonotype was seen only a few times. The CDR3 nucleotides read TGTGCCAGCTCACCGGGAGCGTCTTCTGGCTACACCTTC. It is translated as CASSPGASSGYTF. The V gene is TRBV18, the J gene TRBJ1-2; D remains unclear. The CDR3 is 13 amino acids. V was shortened by 3 bases and J by 7 bases, with 12 bases between the two germline ends. CDR1 and CDR2 (germline): KGHSH, LQKENI. Supplemented by reference TRBV18 and TRBJ1-2, the full variable domain reads NAGVMQNPRHLVRRRGQEARLRCSPMKGHSHVYWYRQLPEEGLKFMVYLQKENIIDESGMPKERFSAEFPKEGPSILRIQQVVRGDSAAYFCASSPGASSGYTFGSGTRLTVV.

Within the sample, this clonotype is large. The chain has TRBV15 and TRBJ2-2; 7 positions agree with TRBD1. V shed 3 bases, J shed 3 bases, and the junction held 4 bases outside the gene matches. The germline CDR1 and CDR2 sequences are LNHNV and YYDKDF (reference sequence). The CDR3 spans 15 residues. CDR3 bases: TGTGCCACCAGCAGGGGAACAGGGGACACCGGGGAGCTGTTTTTT. It encodes CATSRGTGDTGELFF. Supplemented by reference TRBV15 and TRBJ2-2, the full variable domain reads DAMVIQNPRYQVTQFGKPVTLSCSQTLNHNVMYWYQQKSSQAPKLLFHYYDKDFNNEADTPDNFQSRRPNTSFCFLDIRSPGLGDTAMYLCATSRGTGDTGELFFGEGSRLTVL.

The genes are TRBV15 and TRBJ2-4; D ambiguous. The V gene's germline CDR1 is LNHNV and CDR2 YYDKDF (reference sequence). This CDR3 contains 13 residues. V was pared by 3 bases and J by 0 bases, with 3 bases between. The DNA of the CDR3 is TGTGCCACCAGCAGGGGAGCCAAAAACATTCAGTACTTC. It codes for CATSRGAKNIQYF.